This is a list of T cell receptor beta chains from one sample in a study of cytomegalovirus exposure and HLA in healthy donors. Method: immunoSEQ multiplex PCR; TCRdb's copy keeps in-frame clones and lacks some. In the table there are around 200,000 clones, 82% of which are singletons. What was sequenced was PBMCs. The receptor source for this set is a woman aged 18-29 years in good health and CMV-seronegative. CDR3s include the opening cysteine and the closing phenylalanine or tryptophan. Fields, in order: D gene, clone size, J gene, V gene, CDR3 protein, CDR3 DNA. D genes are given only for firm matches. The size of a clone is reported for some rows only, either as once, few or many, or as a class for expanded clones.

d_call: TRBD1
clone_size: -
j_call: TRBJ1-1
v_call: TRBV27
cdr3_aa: CASSYRGRFSTEAFF
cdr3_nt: TGTGCCAGCAGTTACAGGGGGCGATTCAGCACTGAAGCTTTCTTT

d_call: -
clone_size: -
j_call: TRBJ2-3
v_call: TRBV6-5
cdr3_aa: CASSRASGTDTQYF
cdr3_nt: TGTGCCAGCAGTAGAGCTAGCGGCACAGATACGCAGTATTTT

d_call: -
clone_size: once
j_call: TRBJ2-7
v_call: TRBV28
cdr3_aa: CASSLQGRRHEQYF
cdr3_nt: TGTGCCAGCAGTCTACAGGGGAGGCGGCACGAGCAGTACTTC

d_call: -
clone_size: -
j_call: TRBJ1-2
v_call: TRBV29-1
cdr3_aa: CSVEDGVGDYGYTF
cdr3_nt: TGCAGCGTTGAAGACGGGGTTGGCGACTATGGCTACACCTTC

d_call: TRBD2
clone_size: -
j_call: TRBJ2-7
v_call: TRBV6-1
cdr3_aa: CASSESLAESYEQYF
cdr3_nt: TGTGCCAGCAGTGAAAGTCTAGCGGAGTCCTACGAGCAGTACTTC

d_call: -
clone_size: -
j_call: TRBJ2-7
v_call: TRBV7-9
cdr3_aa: CASSTYYEQYF
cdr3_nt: TGTGCCAGCAGTACTTACTACGAGCAGTACTTC

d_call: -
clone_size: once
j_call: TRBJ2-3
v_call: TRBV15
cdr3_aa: CATSTSETSDTQYF
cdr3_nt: TGTGCCACCAGCACATCGGAGACCTCAGATACGCAGTATTTT

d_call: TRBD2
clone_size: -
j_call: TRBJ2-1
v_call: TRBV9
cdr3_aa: CASSTDLAGFNNEQFF
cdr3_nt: TGTGCCAGCAGCACCGATCTAGCGGGGTTTAACAATGAGCAGTTCTTC

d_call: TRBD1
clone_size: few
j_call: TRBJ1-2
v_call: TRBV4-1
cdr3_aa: CASSTTDRDLGYTF
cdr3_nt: TGCGCCAGCAGTACTACGGACAGGGATCTTGGCTACACCTTC

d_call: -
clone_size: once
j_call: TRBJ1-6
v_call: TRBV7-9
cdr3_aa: CSSSLAGGNNSPLHF
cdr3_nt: TGTTCCAGCAGCTTAGCCGGCGGGAATAATTCACCCCTCCACTTT

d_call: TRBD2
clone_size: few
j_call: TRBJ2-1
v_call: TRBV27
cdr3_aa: CASSPNLLAGGNGEQFF
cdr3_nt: TGTGCCAGCAGTCCAAACCTTCTAGCGGGAGGGAATGGGGAGCAGTTCTTC

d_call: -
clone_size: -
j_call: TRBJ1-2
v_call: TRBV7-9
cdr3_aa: CATPLEGNGYTF
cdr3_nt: TGTGCCACCCCGCTCGAGGGAAATGGCTACACCTTC

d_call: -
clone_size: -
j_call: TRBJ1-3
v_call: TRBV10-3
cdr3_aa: CAIRIDGDGGFSGNTIYF
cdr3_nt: TGTGCCATCAGAATAGACGGCGATGGAGGATTTTCTGGAAACACCATATATTTT

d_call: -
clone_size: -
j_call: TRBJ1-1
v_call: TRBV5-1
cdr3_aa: CASSSQGMNTEAFF
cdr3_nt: TGCGCCAGCAGCTCACAGGGTATGAACACTGAAGCTTTCTTT

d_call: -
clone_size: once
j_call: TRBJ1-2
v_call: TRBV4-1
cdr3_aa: CASSQDPLASAYGYTF
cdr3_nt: TGCGCCAGCAGCCAAGACCCCTTAGCGTCGGCGTATGGCTACACCTTC

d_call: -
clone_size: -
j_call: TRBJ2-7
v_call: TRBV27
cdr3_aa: CASSSPNGRSSYEQYF
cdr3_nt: TGTGCCAGCAGTTCCCCCAACGGGAGATCGTCCTACGAGCAGTACTTC

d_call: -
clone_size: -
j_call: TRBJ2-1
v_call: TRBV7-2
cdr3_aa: CASSLDGGPEYNEQFF
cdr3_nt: TGTGCCAGCAGCTTAGATGGCGGGCCTGAGTACAATGAGCAGTTCTTC

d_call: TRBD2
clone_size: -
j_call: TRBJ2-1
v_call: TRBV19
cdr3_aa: CASTQRERRNEQFF
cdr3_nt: TGTGCCAGTACCCAGCGGGAGAGGCGCAATGAGCAGTTCTTC

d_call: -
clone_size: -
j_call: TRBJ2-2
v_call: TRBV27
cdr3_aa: CASSFIGGRVDTGELFF
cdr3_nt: TGTGCCAGCAGTTTTATAGGTGGCAGGGTAGACACCGGGGAGCTGTTTTTT

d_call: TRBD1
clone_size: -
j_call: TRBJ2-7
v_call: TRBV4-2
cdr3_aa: CASSQVRGSDEQYF
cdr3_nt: TGTGCCAGCAGCCAAGTCAGGGGGTCGGACGAGCAGTACTTC

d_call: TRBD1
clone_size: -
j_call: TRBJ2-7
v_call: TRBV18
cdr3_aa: CASSRPGQATYEQYF
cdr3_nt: TGTGCCAGCTCACGCCCGGGACAGGCCACCTACGAGCAGTACTTC

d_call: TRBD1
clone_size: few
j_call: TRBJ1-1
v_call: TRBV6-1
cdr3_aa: CASRGTVNTEAFF
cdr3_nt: TGTGCCAGCAGAGGGACAGTGAACACTGAAGCTTTCTTT

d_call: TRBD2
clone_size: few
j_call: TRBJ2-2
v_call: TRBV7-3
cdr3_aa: CASSSGLAEAGELFF
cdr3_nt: TGTGCCAGCAGCTCTGGACTAGCAGAGGCCGGGGAGCTGTTTTTT

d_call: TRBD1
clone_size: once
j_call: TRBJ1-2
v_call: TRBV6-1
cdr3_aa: CASSGVGTENYGYTF
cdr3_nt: TGTGCCAGCAGTGGAGTCGGGACAGAAAACTATGGCTACACCTTC

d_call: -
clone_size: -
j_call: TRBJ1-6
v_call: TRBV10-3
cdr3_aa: CAISESAGPYNSPLHF
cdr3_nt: TGTGCCATCAGTGAGTCGGCAGGTCCCTATAATTCACCCCTCCACTTT